This T cell receptor beta chain was sequenced for a study of technical replicates of blood from a handful of donors. The table came from immunoSEQ multiplex PCR; TCRdb's copy has only in-frame clones and leaves some out. The sample records fewer than 15,000 clones, 85% to 95% being singletons. Germline CDR1 and CDR2: SGDLS and YYNGEE. The CDR3 runs 15 residues. Unmatched junction bases numbered 12, after V lost 3 bases and J lost 15 bases. This clone was counted a single time. Input material: PBMCs. This TCR was sampled from a human donor in good health. V is TRBV9 and J is TRBJ2-1; 13 bases agree with TRBD2. The CDR3 DNA follows: TGTGCCAGCAGCGCGGGACTAGCGGGGTCGGGGGGGCTGTTCTTC. The encoded protein is CASSAGLAGSGGLFF.